This T cell receptor beta chain was captured by sequencing in a study of Ad26.COV2.S vaccination and SARS-CoV-2 variants. The wider study: The COV1001 Ad26.COV2.S trial arm included the donor.

Repertoires were generated with immunoSEQ multiplex PCR, while TCRdb's copy carries only in-frame clones and drops some. Among approximately 250,000 clones, around 90% were seen once, and the ten largest hold less than 3.5%. Study-wide points: Spike-specific TCR breadth was greater after Ad26.COV2.S than placebo.

The treatment was: around 19 received Ad26.COV2.S at low or high dose, single or two shots; roughly five received placebo; per-sample allocation not given. Samples analyzed were those drawn on day 63 after the first vaccine or placebo injection. An adult of 18-55 years in Boston served as donor. The study used a vaccine consisting of an Ad26 vector that expressed Wuhan-strain SARS-CoV-2 spike. A note on this clone: Its antigen is not identified.

This TCR derives from a person between 18 and 65 years old who received the Ad26.COV2.S COVID-19 vaccine or a placebo. Specimen: peripheral blood, collected in a trial of Ad26.COV2.S vaccine versus placebo.

Here the CDR3 DNA reads TGTGCCAGCAGCTTCTTGTACGGAGATAATGAAAAACTGTTTTTT. This gives the protein CASSFLYGDNEKLFF. The chain carries TRBV5-6 and TRBJ1-4; D unclear. V gave up 2 bases and J gave up 4 bases, with 12 bases separating them. The CDR3 covers 15 residues. From germline, CDR1 is SGHDT and CDR2 YYEEEE.